Shown below are 17 T cell receptor beta chains from a single sample sequenced in a study of PD-1 blockade in classical Hodgkin lymphoma. Here immunoSEQ multiplex PCR was the method, and the copy in TCRdb shows in-frame clones only, minus some. The sample holds approximately 89,000 clones, over 80% seen once. All the patients suffered relapse after autologous stem cell transplantation, and brentuximab vedotin exposure differed. The material sequenced was peripheral blood mononuclear cells (PBMCs), taken at baseline. The source is a human donor with classical Hodgkin lymphoma.

This rearrangement joins TRBV7-9 to TRBJ2-1; TRBD2 agrees at 10 bases. CDR3 length: 15 amino acids. After removal of 5 bases from V and 2 bases from J, the junction contained 3 bases not matched to a gene. The V gene's germline CDR1 is SEHNR and CDR2 FQNEAQ (reference sequence). The CDR3 DNA reads as TGTGCCAGCAGCCCTAGCGGGAGCACCTACAATGAGCAGTTCTTC. Translating it yields CASSPSGSTYNEQFF. The complete variable domain, with remaining parts taken from reference TRBV7-9 and TRBJ2-1, reads DTGVSQNPRHKITKRGQNVTFRCDPISEHNRLYWYRQTLGQGPEFLTYFQNEAQLEKSRLLSDRFSAERPKGSFSTLEIQRTEQGDSAMYLCASSPSGSTYNEQFFGPGTRLTVL.

The rearrangement uses TRBV29-1 and TRBJ1-2, with 12 bases identical to TRBD1. Germline V gene data show CDR1 as SQVTM and CDR2 as ANQGSEA. Trimming at V came to 3 bases and at J to 4 bases, leaving 6 bases not matched to a gene. The CDR3 spans 15 residues. The CDR3 bases are TGCAGCGTTGATACCGGGACAGGGGGCTTCTATGGCTACACCTTC. This sequence encodes CSVDTGTGGFYGYTF.

V usage is TRBV19 and J usage is TRBJ2-1, with 8 bases identical to TRBD2. CDR1 and CDR2 from the germline V gene are LNHDA and SQIVND (reference sequence). V shed 9 bases and J 1 base; nucleotides not matched to a gene: 11. CDR3 length: 16 amino acids. As DNA, the CDR3 is TGTGCCAGCGCCCACCGACTAGCGTTATCCTACAATGAGCAGTTCTTC. Translated, it gives CASAHRLALSYNEQFF.

This chain uses TRBV7-2 with TRBJ1-2, with no clear D. CDR3 length: 14 residues. V was clipped by 5 bases and J by 2 bases, with 12 bases between them. Per the germline V gene, CDR1 is SGHTA and CDR2 is FQGNSA. In DNA form, the CDR3 reads TGTGCCAGCAGCCCAAAGGGCGTAAACTATGGCTACACCTTC. Encoded protein: CASSPKGVNYGYTF.

The rearrangement links TRBV14 to TRBJ2-2, with D hard to call. CDR3 length: 13 residues. Germline V gene lookup returns CDR1 SGHDN and CDR2 FVKESK. Trimming cost V 4 bases and J 7 bases, with 10 bases left between them. The CDR3 sequence is CASSPRTIGELFF. In DNA, the CDR3 is TGTGCCAGCAGCCCCAGGACCATCGGGGAGCTGTTTTTT. Full variable domain (remainder filled in from reference TRBV14 and TRBJ2-2): EAGVTQFPSHSVIEKGQTVTLRCDPISGHDNLYWYRRVMGKEIKFLLHFVKESKQDESGMPNNRFLAERTGGTYSTLKVQPAELEDSGVYFCASSPRTIGELFFGEGSRLTVL.

V and J are TRBV15 and TRBJ2-1, with TRBD2 matching over 14 bases. Trimming removed 3 bases from V and 5 bases from J; junction bases left unmatched: 3. Germline V CDR1 and CDR2: LNHNV, YYDKDF (reference sequence). The CDR3 sequence is 16 residues long. As DNA, the CDR3 is TGTGCCACCAGCAGTCAGGGACTAGCGGGAGACAATGAGCAGTTCTTC. Its translation: CATSSQGLAGDNEQFF.

This clone appeared many times. The V and J genes are TRBV5-6 and TRBJ2-2; D uncertain. The CDR3 totals 14 residues. Germline V lookup: CDR1 SGHDT, CDR2 YYEEEE. Between the trimmed V and J ends, which lost 2 bases and 4 bases, there was a span of 9 bases. The CDR3 here is CASSLGLSTGELFF. For the CDR3, the DNA is TGTGCCAGCAGCTTAGGGCTATCCACCGGGGAGCTGTTTTTT.

The rearrangement joins TRBV5-6 to TRBJ2-1, with TRBD2 matching 9 bases. With 4 bases clipped from V and 6 bases from J, the junction kept 8 bases outside the gene matches. The CDR3 totals 15 residues. The germline V gene encodes CDR1 SGHDT and CDR2 YYEEEE. CDR3 loop: CASSGVGLASNEQFF. CDR3 in DNA: TGTGCCAGCAGCGGTGTGGGACTAGCAAGCAATGAGCAGTTCTTC. Looking up the rest from reference TRBV5-6 and TRBJ2-1 gives the full variable domain: DAGVTQSPTHLIKTRGQQVTLRCSPKSGHDTVSWYQQALGQGPQFIFQYYEEEERQRGNFPDRFSGHQFPNYSSELNVNALLLGDSALYLCASSGVGLASNEQFFGPGTRLTVL.

V gene TRBV19 combines with J gene TRBJ2-1, with TRBD2 matching over 7 bases. The ends lost 4 bases at V and 6 bases at J; junction bases unmatched: 6. Germline values: CDR1 LNHDA, CDR2 SQIVND (reference sequence). The CDR3 loop spans 14 amino acids. The CDR3 reads CASSTSGVSNEQFF. The CDR3 nucleotides are TGTGCCAGTAGTACCAGCGGGGTCTCCAATGAGCAGTTCTTC. Full variable domain (outside the CDR3, taken from reference TRBV19 and TRBJ2-1): DGGITQSPKYLFRKEGQNVTLSCEQNLNHDAMYWYRQDPGQGLRLIYYSQIVNDFQKGDIAEGYSVSREKKESFPLTVTSAQKNPTAFYLCASSTSGVSNEQFFGPGTRLTVL.

CDR3 sequence reads: CASRAQGSRTGELFF. CDR3 coding DNA: TGTGCCAGCAGGGCGCAGGGCTCGAGGACCGGGGAGCTGTTTTTT. This sequence joins TRBV27 and TRBJ2-2; perhaps TRBD1 as D (5 bases). Germline CDR1 and CDR2: MNHEY and SMNVEV (reference sequence). This CDR3 has 15 amino acids. V dropped 6 bases and J dropped 5 bases, with 16 bases sitting between them.

The chain recombines TRBV29-1 with TRBJ1-6, with 11 bases lining up with TRBD1. J was trimmed by 6 bases and V by 5 bases; bases with no gene match: 3. Germline CDR1 SQVTM, CDR2 ANQGSEA. This CDR3 has 14 residues. CDR3 sequence: CSVSGTGGNSPLHF. The DNA of the CDR3 is TGCAGCGTTTCCGGGACAGGGGGTAATTCACCCCTCCACTTT.

The J gene is TRBJ1-3, the V gene TRBV7-2, with D tentatively TRBD1 (6 bases). Per germline, CDR1 SGHTA and CDR2 FQGNSA. Trimming shortened V by 3 bases and J by 0 bases, and 6 bases separated the two germline ends. The CDR3 contains 14 residues. CDR3 DNA: TGTGCCAGCAGCTTGGACAGCTCTGGAAACACCATATATTTT. Translation gives CASSLDSSGNTIYF.

The J gene is TRBJ2-7, the V gene TRBV9, with a tentative D call TRBD2 (6 bases). Deletions cut 0 bases from V and 3 bases from J, with 13 bases between. This CDR3 has 15 amino acids. Germline CDR1 reads SGDLS; CDR2 reads YYNGEE. CDR3 in amino acids: CASSVAGTEYYEQYF. DNA for the CDR3: TGTGCCAGCAGCGTAGCCGGGACTGAATACTACGAGCAGTACTTC.

This chain connects TRBV29-1 to TRBJ2-2; D is unresolved. Germline assignment: CDR1 SQVTM and CDR2 ANQGSEA. The CDR3 covers 13 residues. V was shortened by 5 bases and J by 3 bases, with 10 bases between the two germline ends. This CDR3 reads CSVRSVDTGELFF. In DNA, the CDR3 is TGCAGCGTTAGGAGTGTCGACACCGGGGAGCTGTTTTTT.

The chain employs TRBV5-8 and TRBJ1-2, with no clear D. CDR1 is SGHTS and CDR2 is YDEGEE in the germline V gene. This CDR3 contains 12 residues. Trimming left V 0 bases short and J 6 bases short, with 6 bases between. This CDR3 is CASSLGPDGYTF. DNA for the CDR3: TGTGCCAGCAGCTTGGGTCCGGATGGCTACACCTTC.

The chain is built from TRBV5-6 and TRBJ1-2; D is ambiguous. This CDR3 region has 14 residues. Germline values: CDR1 SGHDT, CDR2 YYEEEE. V lost 2 bases to trimming and J lost 4 bases, with 12 bases between them. The CDR3 region has the DNA TGTGCCAGCAGCTTCTTGCCGGGAGTCTATGGCTACACCTTC. Protein sequence: CASSFLPGVYGYTF.

V usage is TRBV6-5 and J usage is TRBJ2-5; D perhaps matches TRBD2 (6 bases). The germline V and J ends were trimmed by 5 bases and 5 bases, with 15 bases remaining between them. The CDR3 covers 14 residues. CDR1 is MNHEY and CDR2 is SVGAGI in the germline V gene. CDR3 in amino acids: CASSTGTPGETQYF. The CDR3 DNA follows: TGTGCCAGCAGTACCGGGACTCCCGGGGAGACCCAGTACTTC.